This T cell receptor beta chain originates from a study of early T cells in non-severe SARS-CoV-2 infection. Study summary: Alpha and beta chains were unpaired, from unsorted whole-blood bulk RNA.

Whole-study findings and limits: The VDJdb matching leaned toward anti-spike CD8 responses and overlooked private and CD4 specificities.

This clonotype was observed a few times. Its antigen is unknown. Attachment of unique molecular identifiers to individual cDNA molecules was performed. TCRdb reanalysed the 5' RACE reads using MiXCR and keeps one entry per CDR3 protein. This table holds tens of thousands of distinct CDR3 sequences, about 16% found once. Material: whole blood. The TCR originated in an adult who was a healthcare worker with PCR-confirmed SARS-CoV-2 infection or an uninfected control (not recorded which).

The CDR3 DNA reads as TGTGCCAGCAGCCAAGTGGCCCCCGGGGGGATGTATGGCTACACCTTC. Its translation is CASSQVAPGGMYGYTF. The gene calls are TRBV3-1 and TRBJ1-2, with D possibly matching TRBD1 (5 bases). Trimming took off 1 base at V and 5 bases at J, with 17 bases between the two ends. This CDR3 region has 16 residues. The V gene's germline CDR1 is LGHDT and CDR2 YNNKEL (reference sequence).